The 10 T cell receptor beta chains listed next were all sequenced from one sample in a study of cytomegalovirus exposure and HLA in healthy donors. Only in-frame clones appear in the TCRdb table, and some are missing; sequencing was by immunoSEQ multiplex PCR. The table lists more than 110,000 clones, almost 85% of them singletons. Sequenced sample: PBMCs. These receptors all come from a woman under 40 in good health and CMV-seronegative.

The chain combines TRBV19 with TRBJ1-6; D gene ambiguous. V was pared by 1 base and J by 5 bases, with 15 bases between. The CDR3 runs to 17 residues. CDR1 LNHDA and CDR2 SQIVND come from the germline V gene (reference sequence). CDR3 in amino acids: CASSIGGTGSNNSPLHF. As DNA, the CDR3 is TGTGCCAGTAGTATAGGAGGAACCGGGAGTAATAATTCACCCCTCCACTTT.

V gene TRBV18 combines with J gene TRBJ2-3; D possibly corresponds to TRBD1 (5 bases). This CDR3 has 15 amino acids. Germline-derived CDR1 and CDR2 are KGHSH and LQKENI. Trimming removed 0 bases from V and 3 bases from J, with 10 bases in between. CDR3 amino acids: CASSPPPQGTDTQYF. The CDR3 DNA reads as TGTGCCAGCTCACCACCTCCCCAGGGTACAGATACGCAGTATTTT.

The chain is built from TRBV6-1 and TRBJ1-6, with D possibly being TRBD1 (5 bases). Germline lookup yields CDR1 MNHNS and CDR2 SASEGT. Trimming removed 8 bases at V and 8 bases at J, with 16 bases between. The CDR3 has 14 residues. In DNA, the CDR3 is TGTGCCAGCTGCGCAGGGAAGGGGTATTCACCCCTCCACTTT. This codes for CASCAGKGYSPLHF.

J is TRBJ1-6 and V is TRBV5-1; weak D call: TRBD1 (5 bases). The CDR3 sequence is 13 residues long. Trimming pared 3 bases from V and 10 bases from J, leaving 11 bases between. Germline CDR1 is SGHRS and CDR2 is YFSETQ. The CDR3 nucleotides read TGCGCCAGCAGCTCCTGGGGGGAATCACCCCTCCACTTT. It specifies CASSSWGESPLHF.

The chain carries TRBV5-6 and TRBJ2-3; perhaps TRBD1 as D (7 bases). The CDR3 is 16 amino acids. CDR1 is SGHDT, CDR2 YYEEEE, per germline. Trimming removed 4 bases from V and 4 bases from J, with 19 bases in between. Here the CDR3 reads CASSPGAGQSPDTQYF. The CDR3 bases are TGTGCCAGCAGCCCTGGTGCGGGACAGTCCCCAGATACGCAGTATTTT.

The chain has TRBV5-1 and TRBJ2-5; D is uncertain. Germline V gene sequence: CDR1 SGHRS, CDR2 YFSETQ. Deletions cut 3 bases from V and 2 bases from J, with 5 bases between. CDR3 size: 12 residues. CDR3 protein: CASSSRQETQYF. DNA for the CDR3: TGCGCCAGCAGCTCCAGGCAAGAGACCCAGTACTTC.

The V and J genes are TRBV6-1 and TRBJ1-1; D is possibly TRBD1 (5 bases). Trimming cost V 2 bases and J 5 bases, with 9 bases left between them. Germline V CDR1 and CDR2: MNHNS, SASEGT. This CDR3 has 13 amino acids. This chain's CDR3 is CASSEPGRTEAFF. CDR3 coding DNA: TGTGCCAGCAGTGAACCAGGGAGGACTGAAGCTTTCTTT.

This sequence joins TRBV6-4 and TRBJ2-7; 8 bases fit TRBD1. The V and J ends lost 1 base and 1 base, in that order; junction bases with no gene match: 6. From germline, CDR1 is MRHNA and CDR2 SNTAGT. The CDR3 is 16 amino acids. CDR3 DNA: TGTGCCAGCAGTGACTTGCGGCAGGGGGCTTCCTACGAGCAGTACTTC. Its protein product is CASSDLRQGASYEQYF.

This clone was detected only once. The DNA for the CDR3 is TGTGCCAGCTCACCCGGGACTAGCGGGGCCTACAATGAGCAGTTCTTC. Its translation: CASSPGTSGAYNEQFF. The chain uses TRBV18 and TRBJ2-1, with 13 bases that match TRBD2. The CDR3 sequence is 16 residues long. The junction had 1 base not matched to a gene; V was cut back by 3 bases and J by 2 bases. From germline, CDR1 is KGHSH and CDR2 LQKENI.

The chain is built from TRBV5-1 and TRBJ2-2, with D possibly being TRBD1 (5 bases). The germline CDR1 and CDR2 sequences are SGHRS and YFSETQ. The V and J ends lost 4 bases and 3 bases respectively, with 13 bases between them. This CDR3 is built from 15 residues. The CDR3 DNA reads TGCGCCAGCAGCCCCGGACAAAGACACACCGGGGAGCTGTTTTTT. Translating gives CASSPGQRHTGELFF.